These 30 T cell receptor beta chains originate from one sample sequenced in a study of blood T cells in healthy people across ages. The use of a sample-barcoded 5' primer and a J-beta primer mix characterized a second PCR of roughly 6 to 11 cycles. Using its own MiXCR run on the 5' RACE reads, TCRdb lists one record per CDR3 protein. The table records about 1.4 million distinct CDR3 sequences, around 59% of them present only once. Source material: blood. Source of these receptors: a man between 18 and 35 years old in good health.

The genes are TRBV2 and TRBJ2-7, with 8 bases that match TRBD2. Germline V lookup: CDR1 SNHLY, CDR2 FYNNEI. With V trimmed by 6 bases and J by 3 bases, 13 bases remained unmatched. The CDR3 loop spans 16 amino acids. The CDR3 DNA reads as TGTGCCAGCAGAACCCTTCTAGCGGGTAGAATCTACGAGCAGTACTTC. Protein: CASRTLLAGRIYEQYF.

This chain connects TRBV6-6 to TRBJ1-2, with D unresolved. Trimming stripped 4 bases from V and 7 bases from J, with 16 bases between. The CDR3 length is 14 residues. The germline gives CDR1 MNHNY, CDR2 SVGAGI (reference sequence). The CDR3 loop is CASSSGPQGPGYTF. Written as DNA, the CDR3 is TGTGCCAGCAGTTCCGGGCCCCAAGGACCTGGCTACACCTTC.

The chain joins TRBV27 to TRBJ2-4; TRBD1 agrees at 9 bases. TRBJ2-7 explains the end of the DNA better; the J call may be wrong. Germline V gene sequence: CDR1 MNHEY, CDR2 SMNVEV (reference sequence). The CDR3 has 14 amino acids. CDR3 in DNA: TGTGCCAGCAGTTCCCGGGACAGGGCCCACGAGCAGTACTTC. This translates into CASSSRDRAHEQYF.

Here the CDR3 reads CASRINDSPLHF. The CDR3 coding sequence is TGTGCCAGCAGGATTAATGATTCACCCCTCCACTTT. The chain couples TRBV27 to TRBJ1-6; D remains ambiguous. Looked up from germline, CDR1 is MNHEY and CDR2 is SMNVEV (reference sequence). The ends were cut back, 6 bases at V and 8 bases at J, with 8 bases in the middle. The CDR3 contains 12 residues.

V and J are TRBV20-1 and TRBJ2-2; the D is unclear. The CDR3 runs to 11 residues. V dropped 0 bases and J dropped 7 bases, with 3 bases sitting between them. CDR1 and CDR2 from the germline V gene are DFQATT and SNEGSKA (reference sequence). The CDR3 protein is CSARENGELFF. The CDR3 DNA sequence: TGCAGTGCTAGAGAGAACGGGGAGCTGTTTTTT.

This chain joins TRBV4-2 and TRBJ2-3; possible D gene TRBD1, 5 bases. The length of the CDR3 is 15 residues. CDR1 and CDR2 from the germline V gene are LGHNA and YNFKEQ. The V gene lost 1 base and the J gene lost 3 bases, with 11 bases spanning the gap. CDR3 nucleotides: TGTGCCAGCAGCCAAGGTTCGGCAGGGACAGATACGCAGTATTTT. It translates to CASSQGSAGTDTQYF.

The rearrangement uses TRBV2 and TRBJ2-7; 7 bases match TRBD1. The CDR3 is made up of 14 amino acids. The trim removed 6 bases at V and 3 bases at J, leaving 8 bases unmatched. The germline V gene encodes CDR1 SNHLY and CDR2 FYNNEI. The CDR3 reads CASRGETGHYEQYF. Written as DNA, the CDR3 is TGTGCCAGCAGGGGGGAGACAGGGCACTACGAGCAGTACTTC.

About this clonotype: The junction departs from germline at one end; a sequencing error may be responsible. The chain recombines TRBV4-2 with TRBJ2-5; 9 nucleotides align to TRBD2. TRBJ2-7 matches the DNA end more closely, so the J call is doubtful. The CDR3 length is 13 residues. In germline, CDR1 is LGHNA, CDR2 YNFKEQ. The CDR3 region has the DNA TGTGCGAGCAGGAAATTAGCGGGAGCCGAGCAGTACTTC. This encodes CASRKLAGAEQYF.

This clonotype was seen once. This chain's CDR3 is CASSYEVGGNPYNEQFF. Written as DNA, the CDR3 is TGTGCCAGCAGTTACGAGGTGGGGGGGAATCCCTACAATGAGCAGTTCTTC. The V gene is TRBV6-2 or TRBV6-3, the J gene TRBJ2-1; 7 positions agree with TRBD2. Unmatched junction bases numbered 9, after V lost 2 bases and J lost 2 bases. The germline V gene has CDR1 MNHEY and CDR2 SVGEGT. The length of the CDR3 is 17 residues.

This chain links TRBV27 with TRBJ1-2, with 7 bases identical to TRBD1. There are 15 residues in the CDR3. Germline trimming cut 5 bases from V and 2 bases from J; bases unmatched to any gene: 8. Germline lookup yields CDR1 MNHEY and CDR2 SMNVEV (reference sequence). In DNA, the CDR3 is TGTGCCAGCAGTACTCGGACAGGCGAAAACTATGGCTACACCTTC. Translated, it gives CASSTRTGENYGYTF.

The chain combines TRBV29-1 with TRBJ1-1; 8 bases match TRBD1. CDR1 and CDR2 from the germline V gene are SQVTM and ANQGSEA. This CDR3 region has 13 residues. V was pared by 5 bases and J by 1 base, with 3 bases of the junction left unmatched. CDR3 in amino acids: CSVITGGNTEAFF. The DNA for the CDR3 is TGCAGCGTTATTACAGGGGGGAACACTGAAGCTTTCTTT.

The chain employs TRBV27 and TRBJ2-7; 9 positions match TRBD1. V trimming: 2 bases; J trimming: 6 bases; junction bases outside the gene matches: 8. The V gene's germline CDR1 is MNHEY and CDR2 SMNVEV (reference sequence). The CDR3 loop spans 15 amino acids. CDR3 in amino acids: CASSLDGTGLSEQYF. Here the CDR3 DNA reads TGTGCCAGCAGTTTAGACGGGACAGGGCTGTCCGAGCAGTACTTC.

The rearrangement uses TRBV28 and TRBJ2-4; 12 bases fit TRBD2. The J call may be mistaken, given a closer DNA end match to TRBJ2-7. The CDR3 consists of 15 residues. Germline V lookup: CDR1 MDHEN, CDR2 SYDVKM. CDR3 DNA sequence: TGTGCCAGCAGTCGGACTAGCGGGAAAGGCTACGAGCAGTACTTC. Translation gives CASSRTSGKGYEQYF.

This clonotype was seen only a few times. CDR3 sequence: CASSKRGPGEDTQYF. DNA of the CDR3: TGTGCCAGCAGTAAGAGGGGGCCCGGGGAAGATACGCAGTATTTT. The chain uses TRBV12-3 or TRBV12-4 and TRBJ2-3, with TRBD1 identical over 7 bases. The CDR3 length is 15 residues. V lost 5 bases and J lost 5; bases outside the gene matches: 10.

This sequence joins TRBV2 and TRBJ2-1; D possibly matches TRBD1 or TRBD2 (5 bases each). CDR1 and CDR2 from the germline V gene are SNHLY and FYNNEI. V gave up 9 bases and J gave up 11 bases, with 11 bases separating them. The CDR3 has 10 amino acids. Here the CDR3 DNA reads TGTGCCAGGGACGGGACCCAGCAGTTCTTC. Translated, it gives CARDGTQQFF.

This clonotype was picked up a small number of times. The chain combines TRBV20-1 with TRBJ2-7; 7 nucleotides line up with TRBD2. CDR1 is DFQATT, CDR2 SNEGSKA, per germline (reference sequence). The V and J ends lost 4 bases and 7 bases, in that order; junction bases with no gene match: 10. This CDR3 region has 13 residues. The CDR3 nucleotides are TGCAGTGCTACTAGCGGTGGATACAATGAGCAGTACTTC. Protein sequence: CSATSGGYNEQYF.

This chain connects TRBV15 to TRBJ2-6; D is perhaps TRBD1 or TRBD2 (5 bases each). In germline, CDR1 is LNHNV, CDR2 YYDKDF (reference sequence). V was trimmed by 0 bases and J by 0 bases, leaving 12 bases between them. CDR3 length equals 18 residues. The DNA of the CDR3 is TGTGCCACCAGCAGAGATCCTTCAGGGAGCTCTGGGGCCAACGTCCTGACTTTC. Its translation: CATSRDPSGSSGANVLTF.

This chain uses TRBV4-1 with TRBJ2-7, with D maybe TRBD1 (5 bases). Trimming pared 3 bases from V and 6 bases from J, leaving 12 bases between. The CDR3 spans 13 residues. Germline V gives CDR1 MGHRA, CDR2 YSYEKL. The CDR3 reads CASSQNQGTEQYF. The CDR3 nucleotides read TGCGCCAGCAGCCAGAACCAGGGTACCGAGCAGTACTTC.

V gene TRBV2 combines with J gene TRBJ2-7; maybe TRBD2 (5 bases). V gave up 4 bases and J gave up 0 bases, with 13 bases separating them. CDR1 is SNHLY, CDR2 FYNNEI, per germline. The CDR3 extends over 15 amino acids. CDR3 loop: CASSGGYQSSYEQYF. The CDR3 bases are TGTGCCAGCAGTGGAGGGTACCAGAGCTCCTACGAGCAGTACTTC.

This chain joins TRBV28 and TRBJ2-1; D may be TRBD1 or TRBD2 (6 bases each). The V gene lost 1 base and the J gene lost 9 bases, with 16 bases spanning the gap. CDR3 size: 15 residues. The germline CDR1 and CDR2 sequences are MDHEN and SYDVKM. CDR3 in DNA: TGTGCCAGCAGTTTATTCTCCGGGGGACAAGGTGAGCAGTTCTTC. This sequence encodes CASSLFSGGQGEQFF.

The chain couples TRBV20-1 to TRBJ2-5; D might be TRBD2 (7 bases). The end of the DNA aligns better with TRBJ2-7, so the J call may be wrong. The germline CDR1 and CDR2 sequences are DFQATT and SNEGSKA (reference sequence). This CDR3 spans 15 amino acids. The CDR3 region is CSAPAGQMAPYEQYF. CDR3 coding DNA: TGCAGTGCTCCAGCGGGACAAATGGCCCCCTACGAGCAGTACTTC.

The chain joins TRBV6-5 to TRBJ2-7; TRBD1 matches at 8 bases. Germline CDR1 and CDR2: MNHEY and SVGAGI. This CDR3 contains 13 residues. V shed 8 bases and J 0 bases; nucleotides not matched to a gene: 3. CDR3 loop: CASQTGDSYEQYF. CDR3 DNA sequence: TGTGCCAGCCAGACAGGGGACTCCTACGAGCAGTACTTC.

The CDR3 DNA is TGTGCCAGCAGTTCCACAGTGCATCGAAGAACCGGGGAGCTGTTTTTT. Protein sequence: CASSSTVHRRTGELFF. The V and J genes are TRBV6-2 or TRBV6-3 and TRBJ2-2, with no clear D. Germline V gene sequence: CDR1 MNHEY, CDR2 SVGEGT. V lost 4 bases to trimming and J lost 5 bases, with 17 bases between them. This CDR3 is built from 16 residues.

This chain joins TRBV4-3 and TRBJ2-1; 9 positions match TRBD1. The J call is in doubt because the DNA end fits TRBJ2-7 better. The germline V gene has CDR1 LGHNA and CDR2 YSLEER. The CDR3 runs to 17 residues. CDR3 coding DNA: TGCGCCAGCAGCCGTGCCTCCGGGACAGGGAGTCCCTACGAGCAGTACTTC. Translated, it gives CASSRASGTGSPYEQYF.

This clonotype occurred a few times. For the CDR3, the DNA is TGCAGTGCTAGTAGCGGGAGGCCCGATGAGCAGTTCTTC. Translation: CSASSGRPDEQFF. The chain recombines TRBV20-1 with TRBJ2-1, with 10 bases lining up with TRBD2. V was pared by 3 bases and J by 8 bases, with 4 bases of the junction left unmatched. This CDR3 contains 13 residues. The germline gives CDR1 DFQATT, CDR2 SNEGSKA (reference sequence).

The rearrangement joins TRBV3-1 to TRBJ1-1; D is perhaps TRBD1 (5 bases). V was cut by 2 bases and J by 1 base, with 11 bases left in between. CDR3 length equals 15 residues. CDR1 LGHDT and CDR2 YNNKEL come from the germline V gene (reference sequence). The CDR3 DNA reads as TGTGCCAGCAGCCAATTTGGGGCATCGAACACTGAAGCTTTCTTT. It is translated as CASSQFGASNTEAFF.

In its sample, this clonotype was seen once. The gene calls are TRBV29-1 and TRBJ2-1, with 10 bases that match TRBD1. The ends lost 5 bases at V and 6 bases at J; junction bases unmatched: 7. The CDR3 runs 14 residues. CDR1 is SQVTM, CDR2 ANQGSEA, per germline. Here the CDR3 DNA reads TGCAGCGTTTTCGGGGGACAGGGGACCAATGAGCAGTTCTTC. Protein product: CSVFGGQGTNEQFF.

In DNA form, the CDR3 reads TGTGCCAGCACCCAGGGGCTAAACGAGCAGTACTTC. Translated: CASTQGLNEQYF. This chain connects TRBV6-2 or TRBV6-3 to TRBJ2-5, with a weak D call TRBD1 (6 bases). The DNA matches TRBJ2-7 better at its end, which makes the J call doubtful. Germline lookup yields CDR1 MNHEY and CDR2 SVGEGT. The CDR3 covers 12 residues.

This sequence joins TRBV6-1 and TRBJ2-7; D could derive from TRBD1 or TRBD2 (5 bases each). From germline, CDR1 is MNHNS and CDR2 SASEGT. The CDR3 contains 13 residues. Trimming cost V 4 bases and J 4 bases, with 11 bases left between them. The CDR3 loop reads CASSGRGGYEQYF. The CDR3 region has the DNA TGTGCCAGCAGTGGAAGGGGCGGGTACGAGCAGTACTTC.

The table lists this clonotype with a few counts. The gene calls are TRBV6-1 and TRBJ2-7; 7 bases line up with TRBD1. The CDR3 loop spans 14 amino acids. Unmatched junction bases numbered 3, after V lost 1 base and J lost 3 bases. Germline V lookup: CDR1 MNHNS, CDR2 SASEGT. The chain's CDR3 is CASSEGGQFYEQYF. CDR3 coding DNA: TGTGCCAGCAGTGAAGGGGGACAGTTCTACGAGCAGTACTTC.